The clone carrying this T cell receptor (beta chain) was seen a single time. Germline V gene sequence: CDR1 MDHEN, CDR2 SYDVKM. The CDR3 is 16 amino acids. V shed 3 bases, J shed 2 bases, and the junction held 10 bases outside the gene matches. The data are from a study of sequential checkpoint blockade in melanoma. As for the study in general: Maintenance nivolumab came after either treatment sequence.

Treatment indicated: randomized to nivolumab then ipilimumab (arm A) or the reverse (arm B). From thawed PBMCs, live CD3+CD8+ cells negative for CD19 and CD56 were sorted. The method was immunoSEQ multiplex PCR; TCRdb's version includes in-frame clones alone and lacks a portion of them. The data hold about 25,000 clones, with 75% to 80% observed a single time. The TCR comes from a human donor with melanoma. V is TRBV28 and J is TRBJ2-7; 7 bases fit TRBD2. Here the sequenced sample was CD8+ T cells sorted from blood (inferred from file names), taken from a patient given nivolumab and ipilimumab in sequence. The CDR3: CASSLPGLADPYEQYF. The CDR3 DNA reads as TGTGCCAGCAGTTTGCCGGGGCTAGCGGATCCCTACGAGCAGTACTTC.